The source of this T cell receptor (beta chain) is a study of regulatory T cells in long-lasting Graves disease. To make TCR beta libraries, researchers used iRepertoire HTBI primers and Arm-PCR of CDR3 regions. Using its own MiXCR run on the multiplex PCR reads, TCRdb lists one record per CDR3 protein. The sample has 200,000 to 250,000 distinct CDR3 sequences, around a fifth seen once. This clonotype has a count of ten or more. Time point in this sample: newly diagnosed GD, antithyroid drugs for less than 3 months. The TCR library was made from RNA extracted from PBMCs. There are 14 residues in the CDR3. Trimming cost V 6 bases and J 4 bases; bases outside gene matches: 6. The germline V gene has CDR1 SGHTA and CDR2 FQGNSA. These sequences were also reported in another study, on T cells in Graves' hyperthyroidism and ophthalmopathy.

V gene TRBV7-2 combines with J gene TRBJ2-1; the match to TRBD2 covers 7 bases. The material sequenced was peripheral blood mononuclear cells (PBMCs), taken at new diagnosis, from a patient treated with antithyroid drugs. This clonotype originated in a woman aged 30 to 39 with Graves disease. In DNA, the CDR3 is TGTGCCAGCAGACCAGGACTAGTTTACAATGAGCAGTTCTTC. Protein product: CASRPGLVYNEQFF.